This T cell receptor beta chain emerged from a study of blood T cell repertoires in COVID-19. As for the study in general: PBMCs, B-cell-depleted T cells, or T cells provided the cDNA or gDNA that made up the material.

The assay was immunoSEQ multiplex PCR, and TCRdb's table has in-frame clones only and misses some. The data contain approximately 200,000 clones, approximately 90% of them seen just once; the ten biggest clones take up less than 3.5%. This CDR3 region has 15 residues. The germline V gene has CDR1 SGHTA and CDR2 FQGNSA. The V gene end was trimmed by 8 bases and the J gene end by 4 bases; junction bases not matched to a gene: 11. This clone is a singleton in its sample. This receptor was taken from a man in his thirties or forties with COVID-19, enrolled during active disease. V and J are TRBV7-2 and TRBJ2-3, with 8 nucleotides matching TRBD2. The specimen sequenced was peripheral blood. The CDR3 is CASGHKAGVADTQYF. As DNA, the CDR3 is TGTGCCAGCGGCCATAAAGCGGGAGTGGCAGATACGCAGTATTTT.